The T cell receptor beta chain under discussion was sequenced for a study of blood T cell repertoires in COVID-19. About the study: Sites in the United States, Italy and Spain provided acute and convalescent COVID-19 samples.

This CDR3 is 16 amino acids long. Trimming removed 4 bases from V and 2 bases from J, with 18 bases in between. Per germline, CDR1 SGHDT and CDR2 YYEEEE. Using immunoSEQ multiplex PCR, the repertoire was profiled, and TCRdb retains in-frame clones only, with some absent. The data hold some 170,000 clones, with 70% to 85% observed a single time. The rearrangement uses TRBV5-6 and TRBJ2-5; tentative D call: TRBD1 (6 bases). Sample: PBMCs or T cells enriched from blood (not recorded which). This receptor was taken from a man aged 50 or older who had recovered from COVID-19. The CDR3 sequence is CASSKGPYRAQETQYF. CDR3 bases: TGTGCCAGCAGCAAGGGACCATACAGGGCGCAAGAGACCCAGTACTTC.